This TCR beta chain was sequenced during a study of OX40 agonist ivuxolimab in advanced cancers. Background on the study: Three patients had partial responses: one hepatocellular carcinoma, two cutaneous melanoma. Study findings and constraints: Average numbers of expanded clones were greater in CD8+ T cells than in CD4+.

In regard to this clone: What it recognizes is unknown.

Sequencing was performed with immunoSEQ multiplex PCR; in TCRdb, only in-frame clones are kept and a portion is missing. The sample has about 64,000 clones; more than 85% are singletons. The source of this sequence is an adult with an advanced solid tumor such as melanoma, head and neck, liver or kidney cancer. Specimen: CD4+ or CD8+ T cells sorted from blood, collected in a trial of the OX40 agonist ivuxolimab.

Written as DNA, the CDR3 is TGCGCCAGCAGCCTAGGGACAGGGGTAGCCTACGAGCAGTACTTC. Encoded protein: CASSLGTGVAYEQYF. The genes are TRBV5-1 and TRBJ2-7; 10 bases match TRBD1. The J segment lost 2 bases and the V segment lost 4 bases, leaving 6 bases of the junction unmatched. The CDR3 spans 15 residues. From germline, CDR1 is SGHRS and CDR2 YFSETQ. Together with reference TRBV5-1 and TRBJ2-7, the CDR3 gives the full variable domain: KAGVTQTPRYLIKTRGQQVTLSCSPISGHRSVSWYQQTPGQGLQFLFEYFSETQRNKGNFPGRFSGRQFSNSRSEMNVSTLELGDSALYLCASSLGTGVAYEQYFGPGTRLTVT.